The next 25 T cell receptor beta chains were all read from a single sample in a study of cytomegalovirus exposure and HLA in healthy donors. 60 Vbeta and 13 Jbeta primers were used in PCR. Libraries were prepared by immunoSEQ multiplex PCR; TCRdb keeps only in-frame clonotypes and omits some of them. The data show roughly 76,000 clones, around 80% seen once. Sequenced sample: PBMCs. Receptors originate from a man aged 25-40 years in good health and CMV-seronegative.

V gene TRBV7-2 combines with J gene TRBJ2-1, with TRBD2 identical over 7 bases. Losses at the gene ends were 1 base for V and 2 bases for J; bases not matched to a gene: 5. Germline assignment: CDR1 SGHTA and CDR2 FQGNSA. This CDR3 has 16 amino acids. The CDR3 reads CASSLGPSGTYNEQFF. CDR3 sequence (DNA): TGTGCCAGCAGCTTAGGTCCTAGCGGAACCTACAATGAGCAGTTCTTC. Filled out from reference TRBV7-2 and TRBJ2-1, the complete variable domain reads GAGVSQSPSNKVTEKGKDVELRCDPISGHTALYWYRQSLGQGLEFLIYFQGNSAPDKSGLPSDRFSAERTGGSVSTLTIQRTQQEDSAVYLCASSLGPSGTYNEQFFGPGTRLTVL.

The rearrangement links TRBV5-6 to TRBJ1-2; D gene ambiguous. The CDR3 is made up of 13 amino acids. V was cut by 7 bases and J by 6 bases, with 16 bases left in between. Germline V gene data show CDR1 as SGHDT and CDR2 as YYEEEE. Here the CDR3 reads CASCLLGEDGYTF. The CDR3 coding sequence is TGTGCCAGCTGCCTCCTCGGGGAGGATGGCTACACCTTC.

The chain has TRBV19 and TRBJ2-2; 9 nucleotides align to TRBD1. The CDR3 totals 16 residues. The trim removed 4 bases at V and 4 bases at J, leaving 7 bases unmatched. Germline loops: CDR1 LNHDA, CDR2 SQIVND (reference sequence). CDR3 loop: CASSTGQGMGTGELFF. The CDR3 DNA reads TGTGCCAGTAGTACAGGACAGGGGATGGGCACCGGGGAGCTGTTTTTT.

The chain employs TRBV19 and TRBJ1-5; a possible D gene is TRBD1 (5 bases). Trimming pared 2 bases from V and 5 bases from J, leaving 10 bases between. CDR1 and CDR2 (germline): LNHDA, SQIVND (reference sequence). The CDR3 has 14 residues. CDR3 region: CASSITTGYQPQHF. CDR3 coding DNA: TGTGCCAGTAGTATAACTACAGGCTATCAGCCCCAGCATTTT.

This chain uses TRBV4-2 with TRBJ2-5, with 11 bases fitting TRBD2. V trimming: 4 bases; J trimming: 2 bases; junction bases outside the gene matches: 3. Germline V gives CDR1 LGHNA, CDR2 YNFKEQ. This CDR3 contains 15 residues. The chain's CDR3 is CASSRTSGQQETQYF. DNA for the CDR3: TGTGCCAGCAGCCGGACTAGCGGGCAGCAAGAGACCCAGTACTTC.

CDR3 in amino acids: CASSLSNRVYEQFF. The CDR3 DNA follows: TGCGCCAGCAGCTTAAGTAACAGGGTCTATGAGCAGTTCTTC. The chain combines TRBV5-1 with TRBJ2-1; tentative D call: TRBD1 (6 bases). V dropped 2 bases and J dropped 8 bases, with 14 bases sitting between them. This CDR3 contains 14 residues. Germline CDR1 and CDR2: SGHRS and YFSETQ.

The V gene is TRBV27, the J gene TRBJ2-2; TRBD2 agrees at 11 bases. The CDR3 contains 16 residues. J was trimmed by 5 bases and V by 5 bases; bases with no gene match: 7. The V gene's germline CDR1 is MNHEY and CDR2 SMNVEV (reference sequence). The CDR3, as DNA: TGTGCCAGCAGTCCTCCCGGGACTAGCGGAACCGGGGAGCTGTTTTTT. Its protein product is CASSPPGTSGTGELFF.

The chain recombines TRBV19 with TRBJ1-2; TRBD1 aligns across 8 bases. The CDR3 totals 13 residues. J gave up 3 bases and V 4 bases, and 1 base lay outside the gene matches. From germline, CDR1 is LNHDA and CDR2 SQIVND (reference sequence). For the CDR3, the DNA is TGTGCCAGTAGTAAGACAGGGGACTATGGCTACACCTTC. This gives the protein CASSKTGDYGYTF. The full variable domain, in which reference TRBV19 and TRBJ1-2 provide the parts outside the CDR3, is DGGITQSPKYLFRKEGQNVTLSCEQNLNHDAMYWYRQDPGQGLRLIYYSQIVNDFQKGDIAEGYSVSREKKESFPLTVTSAQKNPTAFYLCASSKTGDYGYTFGSGTRLTVV.

This sequence joins TRBV6-5 and TRBJ2-1; TRBD1 matches at 8 bases. CDR3 length: 16 residues. The junction had 11 bases not matched to a gene; V was cut back by 4 bases and J by 6 bases. Germline loops: CDR1 MNHEY, CDR2 SVGAGI. The CDR3 region is CASSSVGTGVGNEQFF. The CDR3 region has the DNA TGTGCCAGCAGTTCCGTAGGGACAGGAGTGGGCAATGAGCAGTTCTTC.

The V gene is TRBV7-9, the J gene TRBJ2-3; 14 bases are shared with TRBD2. With 1 base clipped from V and 1 base from J, the junction kept 4 bases outside the gene matches. Per the germline V gene, CDR1 is SEHNR and CDR2 is FQNEAQ (reference sequence). This CDR3 has 18 amino acids. The CDR3 DNA follows: TGTGCCAGCAGCTTAGGTGGGACTAGCGGGGGCCGCACAGATACGCAGTATTTT. This codes for CASSLGGTSGGRTDTQYF.

This clone was detected only once. The genes are TRBV18 and TRBJ2-7, with 7 bases identical to TRBD1. Germline V gene lookup returns CDR1 KGHSH and CDR2 LQKENI. Trimming took 5 bases from V and 7 from J; bases not matched to a gene: 8. CDR3 length: 13 amino acids. DNA for the CDR3: TGTGCCAGCTCATCTGAACAGGGGTGGGAGCAGTACTTC. Its translation is CASSSEQGWEQYF.

This clone is a singleton in its sample. Distinct nucleotide sequences in the sample also encode this CDR3. The chain employs TRBV27 and TRBJ1-1, with 10 positions matching TRBD1. Germline trimming cut 4 bases from V and 4 bases from J; bases unmatched to any gene: 3. CDR1 and CDR2 (germline): MNHEY, SMNVEV (reference sequence). This CDR3 has 14 residues. CDR3 sequence: CASSWDRGTTEAFF. The CDR3 bases are TGTGCCAGCAGTTGGGACAGGGGAACCACTGAAGCTTTCTTT.

The chain is built from TRBV7-9 and TRBJ2-7; D is possibly TRBD2 (7 bases). The CDR3 runs to 13 residues. Trimming left V 1 base short and J 7 bases short, with 11 bases between. Germline loops: CDR1 SEHNR, CDR2 FQNEAQ (reference sequence). CDR3 in DNA: TGTGCCAGCAGCTTAGAAGGGGGAGGGGAGCAGTACTTC. Translating it yields CASSLEGGGEQYF.

This clone was seen a few times. The rearrangement joins TRBV4-3 to TRBJ1-3; weak D call: TRBD1 (6 bases). Germline assignment: CDR1 LGHNA and CDR2 YSLEER. This CDR3 is 15 amino acids long. V was shortened by 2 bases and J by 1 base, with 9 bases between the two germline ends. CDR3 in DNA: TGCGCCAGCAGCCAACTCGGGACATCTGGAAACACCATATATTTT. This codes for CASSQLGTSGNTIYF.

This chain joins TRBV2 and TRBJ2-5, with 9 bases aligning to TRBD1. The J segment lost 1 base and the V segment lost 6 bases, leaving 12 bases of the junction unmatched. CDR1 is SNHLY and CDR2 is FYNNEI in the germline V gene. The CDR3 consists of 17 residues. CDR3 protein: CASRFPRDRALQETQYF. The CDR3 bases are TGTGCCAGCAGATTCCCCCGGGACAGGGCCCTCCAAGAGACCCAGTACTTC.

This clone was observed a few times. V gene TRBV4-3 combines with J gene TRBJ2-1; D is unresolved. CDR1 is LGHNA, CDR2 YSLEER, per germline. V shed 0 bases and J shed 5 bases, with 8 bases lying between them. This CDR3 is built from 14 residues. CDR3 bases: TGCGCCAGCAGCCAAGACCCCACGGACAATGAGCAGTTCTTC. Translated: CASSQDPTDNEQFF.

The chain couples TRBV7-9 to TRBJ2-7; 7 bases are shared with TRBD1. Germline CDR1 is SEHNR and CDR2 is FQNEAQ (reference sequence). This CDR3 has 12 amino acids. V was clipped by 4 bases and J by 4 bases; unmatched bases: 1. The CDR3 nucleotides read TGTGCCAGCAGCTCCAGGGGGTACGAGCAGTACTTC. It codes for CASSSRGYEQYF.

J is TRBJ2-7 and V is TRBV28; D might be TRBD1 (6 bases). Trimming stripped 3 bases from V and 4 bases from J, with 16 bases between. The CDR3 has 15 residues. Germline assignment: CDR1 MDHEN and CDR2 SYDVKM. This chain's CDR3 is CASSFRGLREYEQYF. The CDR3 DNA reads TGTGCCAGCAGTTTTAGGGGGTTGAGAGAGTACGAGCAGTACTTC.

This chain uses TRBV4-2 with TRBJ2-3; 10 nucleotides match TRBD1. The CDR3 has 15 residues. The V segment lost 0 bases and the J segment 6 bases; nucleotides outside the gene matches: 3. Germline V CDR1 and CDR2: LGHNA, YNFKEQ. CDR3 protein: CASSQDGTGVDTQYF. CDR3 nucleotide sequence: TGTGCCAGCAGCCAAGATGGGACAGGGGTCGATACGCAGTATTTT.

The V call is TRBV29-1, the J call TRBJ2-1; TRBD1 might be the D (6 bases). Germline lookup yields CDR1 SQVTM and CDR2 ANQGSEA. Trimming cost V 5 bases and J 15 bases, with 8 bases left between them. The CDR3 runs 8 residues. CDR3 sequence (DNA): TGCAGCGTTCTAGGGGGGTTCTTC. This codes for CSVLGGFF.

V is TRBV29-1 and J is TRBJ1-2; 9 bases fit TRBD1. The CDR3 runs 14 residues. V lost 4 bases, J lost 5 bases, and 8 bases stayed unmatched. CDR1 SQVTM and CDR2 ANQGSEA come from the germline V gene. DNA for the CDR3: TGCAGCGTTGGGGGGGGACAGGGAAAATATGGCTACACCTTC. Its translation is CSVGGGQGKYGYTF.

V usage is TRBV13 and J usage is TRBJ2-2; 10 nucleotides agree with TRBD2. The germline CDR1 and CDR2 sequences are PRHDT and FYEKMQ (reference sequence). The CDR3 consists of 15 residues. J was trimmed by 7 bases and V by 5 bases; bases with no gene match: 7. The CDR3 sequence is CASSTQRGGNGELFF. The CDR3 DNA reads TGTGCCAGCAGCACCCAGCGGGGGGGCAACGGGGAGCTGTTTTTT.

The V gene is TRBV7-9, the J gene TRBJ2-7; D might be TRBD1 (7 bases). The CDR3 has 15 residues. Between the trimmed V and J ends, which lost 7 bases and 3 bases, there was a span of 19 bases. Looked up from germline, CDR1 is SEHNR and CDR2 is FQNEAQ (reference sequence). The CDR3 nucleotides read TGTGCCAGCACCCCCGCAGGGGGGAGGAACTACGAGCAGTACTTC. Encoded protein: CASTPAGGRNYEQYF.

The gene calls are TRBV18 and TRBJ2-5; TRBD2 matches at 8 bases. Judging by the DNA end, TRBJ2-7 fits better; the J call may be wrong. The CDR3 consists of 16 residues. Germline V gene sequence: CDR1 KGHSH, CDR2 LQKENI. The CDR3, as DNA: TGTGCCAGCTCACCACCTCCGGGGGCGGGAGGCCCCGAGCAGTACTTC. Translating gives CASSPPPGAGGPEQYF.

The table lists this clone with a few counts. Lacking the conserved final phenylalanine or tryptophan, this CDR3 likely reflects a read error. The DNA is left out, because the CDR3 cannot be placed on it with certainty; the CDR3 is given as TCRdb lists it. The chain has TRBV5-1 and TRBJ1-5; no check of the table's D call, TRBD1, against the DNA was made. The CDR3 region is 11 residues in length, termini included. Germline V gene data show CDR1 as SGHRS and CDR2 as YFSETQ. The CDR3 sequence is CASSPGGCGPV.